This T cell receptor beta chain stems from a study of blood T cell repertoires in COVID-19. Overall study context: Collection of acute and convalescent COVID-19 samples took place in the United States, Italy and Spain.

The data were produced by immunoSEQ multiplex PCR, yet TCRdb's version contains in-frame clones alone and is incomplete. This table has 95,000 to 120,000 clones, 70% to 85% appearing once. CDR3 length: 17 residues. Germline V gene lookup returns CDR1 SGHAT and CDR2 FQNNGV. The V segment lost 2 bases and the J segment 8 bases; nucleotides outside the gene matches: 7. The clonotype comes from a woman in her 40s with acute or convalescent COVID-19. J is TRBJ2-3 and V is TRBV11-2; 16 bases match TRBD2. Input material: peripheral blood. The CDR3 DNA sequence: TGTGCCAGCAGCTTAATTGGGACTAGCGGGGGGGAGAGTACGCAGTATTTT. This encodes CASSLIGTSGGESTQYF.